This is a list of T cell receptor beta chains from one sample in a study of beta chain features in type 1 diabetes. Method: immunoSEQ multiplex PCR; TCRdb's copy keeps in-frame clones and lacks some. The sample records 150,000 to 200,000 clones, around 63% being singletons. Sequenced material: naive CD4+ T cells from blood. Every receptor here comes from a man aged 30 to 45 with type 1 diabetes. The CDR3 runs from the conserved cysteine through the conserved F or W. The order of the fields is J gene, clone size, V gene, CDR3 length, D gene, CDR3 protein, CDR3 DNA. A D gene is named only where the DNA matches it firmly. The size entry is marked missing in some rows and otherwise reads once, few, many or a size class.

>TRBJ1-4|-|TRBV4-3|16|TRBD1
CASSRNPGQTNEKLFF
TGCGCCAGCAGCCGCAACCCGGGACAGACTAATGAAAAACTGTTTTTT
>TRBJ2-3|few|TRBV23-1|14|-
CASSSAGRPDTQYF
TGCGCCAGCAGTAGTGCAGGGCGCCCAGATACGCAGTATTTT
>TRBJ2-7|-|TRBV7-9|15|-
CASSFGTPGPYEQYF
TGTGCCAGCAGCTTCGGGACACCAGGCCCCTACGAGCAGTACTTC
>TRBJ2-6|-|TRBV7-2|14|-
CASSLSSGANVLTF
TGTGCCAGCAGCTTAAGCTCTGGGGCCAACGTCCTGACTTTC
>TRBJ2-3|-|TRBV28|13|-
CASSLTDTDTQYF
TGTGCCAGCAGTTTGACAGACACAGATACGCAGTATTTT
>TRBJ2-3|few|TRBV29-1|16|-
CSVEDLPGRKTDTQYF
TGCAGCGTTGAAGATCTTCCAGGGAGAAAAACAGATACGCAGTATTTT
>TRBJ2-7|-|TRBV7-2|12|-
CASSLTGTEQYF
TGTGCCAGCAGCTTAACCGGGACCGAGCAGTACTTC
>TRBJ2-5|few|TRBV2|13|-
CASSESVRETQYF
TGTGCCAGCAGTGAAAGCGTGCGAGAGACCCAGTACTTC
>TRBJ1-5|-|TRBV30|13|-
CAWSTQGSQPQHF
TGTGCCTGGAGTACCCAGGGAAGTCAGCCCCAGCATTTT
>TRBJ2-5|-|TRBV20-1|11|TRBD1
CSATNRGTQYF
TGCAGTGCTACCAACAGGGGCACCCAGTACTTC
>TRBJ2-5|-|TRBV30|13|-
CAWSVGRSETQYF
TGTGCCTGGAGTGTAGGCCGCTCAGAGACCCAGTACTTC
>TRBJ2-7|-|TRBV15|16|-
CATSPYGGHISYEQYF
TGTGCCACCAGCCCTTACGGCGGCCACATCTCCTACGAGCAGTACTTC
>TRBJ2-3|-|TRBV30|13|TRBD1
CAWSVTGADTQYF
TGTGCCTGGAGTGTCACAGGGGCAGATACGCAGTATTTT
>TRBJ2-3|-|TRBV20-1|11|-
CSARGPDTQYF
TGCAGTGCTAGGGGGCCAGATACGCAGTATTTT
>TRBJ1-6|once|TRBV9|16|-
CASSPGGQPYNSPLHF
TGTGCCAGCAGCCCGGGAGGACAGCCCTATAATTCACCCCTCCACTTT
>TRBJ2-3|-|TRBV4-3|16|-
CASSQVPSHSTDTQYF
TGCGCCAGCAGCCAAGTTCCGAGTCATAGCACAGATACGCAGTATTTT
>TRBJ2-3|-|TRBV5-1|16|TRBD1
CASSFEGGQGTDTQYF
TGCGCCAGCAGCTTCGAAGGTGGACAGGGAACAGATACGCAGTATTTT
>TRBJ2-3|once|TRBV9|13|-
CASSVGPTDTQYF
TGTGCCAGCAGCGTAGGACCCACAGATACGCAGTATTTT
>TRBJ2-2|-|TRBV7-9|13|-
CASRSAGTGELFF
TGTGCCAGCAGAAGCGCCGGAACCGGGGAGCTGTTTTTT
>TRBJ2-1|-|TRBV19|13|-
CASSTGADNEQFF
TGTGCCAGTAGTACGGGGGCAGACAATGAGCAGTTCTTC
>TRBJ2-1|-|TRBV10-3|15|-
CAIGFVRGPYNEQFF
TGTGCCATCGGATTTGTCCGGGGTCCCTACAATGAGCAGTTCTTC
>TRBJ2-1|-|TRBV10-3|14|TRBD1
CATLTGTGSNEQFF
TGTGCCACCCTTACCGGGACAGGGAGCAATGAGCAGTTCTTC
>TRBJ2-3|few|TRBV29-1|12|-
CSGKRSTDTQYF
TGCAGCGGTAAGCGGAGCACAGATACGCAGTATTTT
>TRBJ2-3|-|TRBV7-2|16|-
CASSSRVAGGTDTQYF
TGTGCCAGCAGCTCGCGTGTCGCGGGTGGCACAGATACGCAGTATTTT
>TRBJ1-3|-|TRBV4-3|17|-
CASSQGKAGYGGNTIYF
TGCGCCAGCAGCCAAGGAAAAGCGGGGTATGGTGGAAACACCATATATTTT
>TRBJ2-7|few|TRBV29-1|12|-
CSIGTVSYEQYF
TGCAGCATCGGGACGGTTTCCTACGAGCAGTACTTC